This TCR beta chain was identified in a study of beta chain features in type 1 diabetes. Via the markers CD45RO/CCR7/CD25/CD127/CD95/CD27, stem cell-like memory, regulatory, central memory and naive CD4+ cells were sorted. Reverse transcription of all isolated RNA meant that expressed TCRB transcripts were sequenced. Assay: immunoSEQ multiplex PCR; the TCRdb copy retains only in-frame clones and omits some. There are 250,000 to 400,000 clones in the sample; 13% to 15% occur only once, and more than 6.5% lies in the top ten. General study results and limits: Moderately but significantly shorter TCRB CDR3s were found in Type 1 diabetes patients in all four CD4+ subsets. Within patients, naive, central memory and Treg TCRB repertoires seemed more similar than within healthy donors.

Comments on this clone: Its antigen is undetermined.

The source is a man aged 25 to 40 in good health. The sequencing sample was made of central memory CD4+ T cells from blood.

DNA for the CDR3: TGTGCCAGCAGGAACAAGGGGAATGAAAAACTGTTTTTT. Its translation: CASRNKGNEKLFF. The V gene is TRBV6-1, the J gene TRBJ1-4; possibly TRBD1 for D (5 bases). V was pared by 6 bases and J by 5 bases, with 10 bases between. The CDR3 is 13 amino acids. Germline CDR1 reads MNHNS; CDR2 reads SASEGT.